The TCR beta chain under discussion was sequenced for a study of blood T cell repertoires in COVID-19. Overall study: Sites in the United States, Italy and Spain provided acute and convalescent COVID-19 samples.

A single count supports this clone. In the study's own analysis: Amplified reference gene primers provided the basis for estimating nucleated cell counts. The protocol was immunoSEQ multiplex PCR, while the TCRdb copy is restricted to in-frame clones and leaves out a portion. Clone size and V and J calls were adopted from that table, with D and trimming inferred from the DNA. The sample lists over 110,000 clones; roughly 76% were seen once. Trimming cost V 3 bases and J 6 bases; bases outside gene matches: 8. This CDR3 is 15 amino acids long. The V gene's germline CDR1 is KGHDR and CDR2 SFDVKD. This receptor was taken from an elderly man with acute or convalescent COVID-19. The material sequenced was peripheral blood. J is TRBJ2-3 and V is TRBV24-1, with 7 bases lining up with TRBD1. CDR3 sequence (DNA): TGTGCCACCAGTGATCCTAGGGGGCAGGCGGATACGCAGTATTTT. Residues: CATSDPRGQADTQYF.